The text below deals with one T cell receptor beta chain. Via MiXCR, TCRdb re-called the RT-PCR reads, giving one row per CDR3 protein. The sample shows approximately 31,000 distinct CDR3 sequences, 37% of them seen only once. The entry originates in a study of patients and donors after allogeneic stem cell transplantation. The ends were cut back, 2 bases at V and 7 bases at J, with 20 bases in the middle. Looked up from germline, CDR1 is MNHEY and CDR2 is SVGAGI. This CDR3 has 16 residues. The sample consisted of blood, either unsorted or a sorted T cell fraction (not recorded which). The chain joins TRBV6-5 to TRBJ2-5; D is unresolved. This TCR derives from a human donor who was either an allogeneic HSCT recipient or a stem cell or donor lymphocyte infusion donor (not recorded which). It is not recorded whose cells these are; they may come from a transplant donor. CDR3 in DNA: TGTGCCAGCAGTTACGCCCTCGGACGCCCGGGTCTGACCCAGTACTTC. Protein: CASSYALGRPGLTQYF.